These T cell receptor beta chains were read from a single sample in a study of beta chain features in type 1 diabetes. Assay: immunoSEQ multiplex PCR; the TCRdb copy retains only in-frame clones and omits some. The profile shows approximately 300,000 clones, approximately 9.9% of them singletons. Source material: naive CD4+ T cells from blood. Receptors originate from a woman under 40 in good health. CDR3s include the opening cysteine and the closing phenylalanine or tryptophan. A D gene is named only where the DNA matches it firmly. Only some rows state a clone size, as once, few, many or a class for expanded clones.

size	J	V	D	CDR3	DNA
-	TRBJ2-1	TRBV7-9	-	CASSPSNEQFF	TGTGCCAGCAGTCCCAGCAATGAGCAGTTCTTC
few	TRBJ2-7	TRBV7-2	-	CASSFRGTYEQYF	TGTGCCAGCAGTTTTAGGGGGACCTACGAGCAGTACTTC
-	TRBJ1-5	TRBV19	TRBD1	CASNGRGDSNQPQHF	TGTGCCAGTAACGGCAGGGGGGATAGCAATCAGCCCCAGCATTTT
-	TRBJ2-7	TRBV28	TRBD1	CASTSLQGYEQYF	TGTGCCAGCACCTCTCTACAGGGGTACGAGCAGTACTTC
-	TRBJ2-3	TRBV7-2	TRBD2	CASSLVRTSGGSTDTQYF	TGTGCCAGCAGCTTAGTGAGGACTAGCGGGGGTAGCACAGATACGCAGTATTTT
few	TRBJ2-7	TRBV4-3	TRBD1	CASSLKSTGTVGNDEQYF	TGCGCCAGCAGCCTGAAGTCCACCGGGACAGTAGGAAATGACGAGCAGTACTTC
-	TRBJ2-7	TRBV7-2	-	CASSSTGSYEQYF	TGTGCCAGCAGCTCCACAGGGTCCTACGAGCAGTACTTC
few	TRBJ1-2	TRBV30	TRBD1	CAWSVGGPSMGYTF	TGTGCCTGGAGTGTAGGGGGCCCTTCGATGGGCTACACCTTC
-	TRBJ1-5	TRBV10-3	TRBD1	CAISGQINQPQHF	TGTGCCATATCGGGACAGATCAATCAGCCCCAGCATTTT
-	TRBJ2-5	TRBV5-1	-	CASSLGAETQYF	TGCGCCAGCAGCTTGGGAGCTGAGACCCAGTACTTC
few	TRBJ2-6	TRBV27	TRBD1	CASSSRQGAGANVLTF	TGTGCCAGCAGTTCCCGACAGGGGGCTGGGGCCAACGTCCTGACTTTC
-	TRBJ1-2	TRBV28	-	CASSLDMNYGYTF	TGTGCCAGCAGTCTCGACATGAACTATGGCTACACCTTC
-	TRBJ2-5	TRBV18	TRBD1	CASSPTGFQETQYF	TGTGCCAGCTCCCCGACAGGGTTCCAAGAGACCCAGTACTTC
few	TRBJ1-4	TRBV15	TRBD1	CATSEQGTGFEKLFF	TGTGCCACCAGCGAACAGGGGACAGGGTTTGAAAAACTGTTTTTT
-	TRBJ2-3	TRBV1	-	CTSSQESADTQYF	TGCACCAGCAGCCAAGAATCGGCAGATACGCAGTATTTT
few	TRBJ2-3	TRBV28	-	CASSTIARTDTQYF	TGTGCCAGCAGCACAATTGCCCGCACAGATACGCAGTATTTT
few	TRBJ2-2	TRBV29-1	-	CSVGAGQSGTGELFF	TGCAGCGTTGGGGCGGGACAGAGCGGGACCGGGGAGCTGTTTTTT
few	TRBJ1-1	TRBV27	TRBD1	CASNHQDRGPNTEAFF	TGTGCCAGCAACCACCAGGACAGGGGACCGAACACTGAAGCTTTCTTT
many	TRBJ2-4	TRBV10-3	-	CAISRPGGSIQYF	TGTGCCATCAGTAGGCCAGGGGGGAGCATTCAGTACTTC
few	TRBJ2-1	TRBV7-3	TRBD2	CASSPRLAGSGNEQFF	TGTGCCAGCAGCCCCCGCCTAGCGGGATCTGGGAATGAGCAGTTCTTC
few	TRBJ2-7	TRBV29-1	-	CSVERENYEQYF	TGCAGCGTCGAGAGGGAAAACTACGAGCAGTACTTC
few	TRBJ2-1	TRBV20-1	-	CSAPPAREQFF	TGCAGTGCGCCCCCTGCGCGTGAGCAGTTCTTC
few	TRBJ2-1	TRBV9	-	CASSVDGDEQFF	TGTGCCAGCAGCGTAGACGGGGATGAGCAGTTCTTC
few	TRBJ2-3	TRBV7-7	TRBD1	CASSPTGGTDTQYF	TGTGCTAGCAGCCCCACAGGGGGGACAGATACGCAGTATTTT
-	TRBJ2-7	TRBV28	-	CASSPTGTRSYEQYF	TGTGCCAGCAGTCCGACCGGGACTCGCTCCTACGAGCAGTACTTC
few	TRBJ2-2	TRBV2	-	CASSDEFAGELFF	TGTGCCAGCAGTGACGAGTTTGCCGGGGAGCTGTTTTTT
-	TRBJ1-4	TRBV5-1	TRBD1	CASSKGTDATNEKLFF	TGCGCCAGCAGCAAGGGGACAGACGCAACTAATGAAAAACTGTTTTTT
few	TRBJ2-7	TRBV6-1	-	CASSPTTGSTYEQYF	TGTGCCAGCAGTCCAACGACAGGTTCAACCTACGAGCAGTACTTC
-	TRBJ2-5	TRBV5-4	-	CASSLASRAGSETQYF	TGTGCCAGCAGCTTGGCCTCAAGAGCGGGTTCGGAGACCCAGTACTTC
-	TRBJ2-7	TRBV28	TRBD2	CASSSPAGASYEQYF	TGTGCCAGCAGTTCACCAGCGGGAGCTTCCTACGAGCAGTACTTC
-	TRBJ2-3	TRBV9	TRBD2	CASSPLAGGGTDTQYF	TGTGCCAGCAGCCCGCTAGCGGGAGGCGGCACAGATACGCAGTATTTT
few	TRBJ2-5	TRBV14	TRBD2	CASSHLATSGWYGETQYF	TGTGCCAGCAGCCACCTCGCGACTAGCGGGTGGTATGGGGAGACCCAGTACTTC
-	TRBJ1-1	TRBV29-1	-	CSAARTVLNTEAFF	TGCAGCGCCGCCCGGACAGTCTTAAACACTGAAGCTTTCTTT
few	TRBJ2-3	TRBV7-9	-	CASSHTGTSADTQYF	TGTGCCAGCAGCCATACCGGGACTTCAGCCGATACGCAGTATTTT
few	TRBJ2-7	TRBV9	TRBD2	CASSLQGGETYEQYF	TGTGCCAGCAGCCTCCAGGGAGGGGAAACCTACGAGCAGTACTTC